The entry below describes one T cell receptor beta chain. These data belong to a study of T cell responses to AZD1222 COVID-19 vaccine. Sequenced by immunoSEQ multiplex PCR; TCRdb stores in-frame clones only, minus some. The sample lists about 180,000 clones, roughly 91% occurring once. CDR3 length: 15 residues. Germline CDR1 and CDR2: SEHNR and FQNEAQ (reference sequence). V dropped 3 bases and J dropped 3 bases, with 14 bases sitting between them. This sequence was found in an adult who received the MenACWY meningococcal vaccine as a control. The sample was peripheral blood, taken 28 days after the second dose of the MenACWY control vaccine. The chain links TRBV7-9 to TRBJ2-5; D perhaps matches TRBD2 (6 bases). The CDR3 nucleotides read TGTGCCAGCAGCTTCTATGGACTAAACGAAGAGACCCAGTACTTC. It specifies CASSFYGLNEETQYF.